The next 9 T cell receptor beta chains were all read from a single sample in a study of blood T cell repertoires in COVID-19. The protocol was immunoSEQ multiplex PCR, while the TCRdb copy is restricted to in-frame clones and leaves out a portion. In the table there are roughly 120,000 clones, 60% to 80% of which are singletons. Sequenced sample: peripheral blood. All receptors derive from a man older than 75 with COVID-19, enrolled during active disease.

The genes are TRBV7-2 and TRBJ2-1, with D tentatively TRBD2 (6 bases). Germline CDR1 reads SGHTA; CDR2 reads FQGNSA. The V end lost 2 bases, the J end lost 4 bases, and 9 bases lay between the germline ends. The CDR3 covers 14 residues. The CDR3 coding sequence is TGTGCCAGCAGCTTAACGGGACTTTACAATGAGCAGTTCTTC. Protein sequence: CASSLTGLYNEQFF.

This clone has just a few counts. The chain carries TRBV27 and TRBJ1-5; 10 nucleotides agree with TRBD1. This CDR3 comprises 16 residues. The trim removed 1 base at V and 5 bases at J, leaving 5 bases unmatched. Looked up from germline, CDR1 is MNHEY and CDR2 is SMNVEV (reference sequence). The CDR3: CASSLWGTGAYQPQHF. DNA of the CDR3: TGTGCCAGCAGTTTATGGGGGACAGGGGCTTATCAGCCCCAGCATTTT.

The gene calls are TRBV5-1 and TRBJ2-7, with 9 bases fitting TRBD2. Per germline, CDR1 SGHRS and CDR2 YFSETQ. The CDR3 loop spans 13 amino acids. Trimming took 4 bases from V and 6 from J; bases not matched to a gene: 5. CDR3 nucleotides: TGCGCCAGCAGCCCGGGACTAGCAGTCGAGCAGTACTTC. This codes for CASSPGLAVEQYF.

The gene calls are TRBV6-1 and TRBJ2-2; D may be TRBD2 (6 bases). Germline CDR1 is MNHNS and CDR2 is SASEGT. V lost 0 bases to trimming and J lost 5 bases, with 10 bases between them. This CDR3 has 15 amino acids. CDR3 bases: TGTGCCAGCAGTGAAGCGCGGGGACTTACCGGGGAGCTGTTTTTT. This codes for CASSEARGLTGELFF.

CDR3 in DNA: TGTGCCAGCAGTTTAGTCGGTCACGGTCCCTACGAGCAGTACTTC. Amino acid sequence: CASSLVGHGPYEQYF. This sequence joins TRBV28 and TRBJ2-7; no clear D gene. The germline V gene encodes CDR1 MDHEN and CDR2 SYDVKM. This CDR3 comprises 15 residues. V dropped 2 bases and J dropped 2 bases, with 13 bases sitting between them.

This chain uses TRBV5-4 with TRBJ2-3; D is possibly TRBD1 (6 bases). V lost 0 bases and J lost 1, with 9 bases in between. Germline CDR1 is SGHNT and CDR2 is YYREEE (reference sequence). The CDR3 sequence is 15 residues long. The CDR3 sequence: CASSLDYRGTDTQYF. CDR3 in DNA: TGTGCCAGCAGCTTGGATTACAGGGGCACAGATACGCAGTATTTT.

A word on this clone: Germline and junction disagree at one end, which may indicate a read error. J is TRBJ2-1 and V is TRBV2, with 11 bases lining up with TRBD2. CDR1 and CDR2 (germline): SNHLY, FYNNEI. This CDR3 region has 11 residues. The CDR3 is CASSASGRWVF. The CDR3 coding sequence is TGTGCCAGCAGTGCTAGCGGGAGGTGGGTCTTC.

The gene calls are TRBV6-4 and TRBJ2-7; 7 bases are shared with TRBD2. This CDR3 comprises 16 residues. V trimming: 2 bases; J trimming: 0 bases; junction bases outside the gene matches: 7. Germline-derived CDR1 and CDR2 are MRHNA and SNTAGT. The CDR3, as DNA: TGTGCCAGCAGTGACCCTGCCGGGACTACCTCCTACGAGCAGTACTTC. Translation: CASSDPAGTTSYEQYF.

The chain couples TRBV28 to TRBJ1-1, with D perhaps TRBD1 (5 bases). Germline CDR1 and CDR2: MDHEN and SYDVKM. V lost 5 bases, J lost 8 bases, and 12 bases lay in between. The CDR3 extends over 12 amino acids. The CDR3 DNA sequence: TGTGCCAGCAGTCCTCTGGGGCGAGAAGCTTTCTTT. This gives the protein CASSPLGREAFF.